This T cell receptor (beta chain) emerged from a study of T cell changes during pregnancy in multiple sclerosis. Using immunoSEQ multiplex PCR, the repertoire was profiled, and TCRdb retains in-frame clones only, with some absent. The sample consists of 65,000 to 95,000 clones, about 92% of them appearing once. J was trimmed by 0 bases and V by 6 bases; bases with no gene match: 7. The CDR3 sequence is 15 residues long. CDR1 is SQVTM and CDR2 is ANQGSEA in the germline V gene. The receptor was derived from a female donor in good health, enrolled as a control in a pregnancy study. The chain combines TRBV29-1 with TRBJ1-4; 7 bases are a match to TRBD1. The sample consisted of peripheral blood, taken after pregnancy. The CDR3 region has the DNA TGCAGCGTCTCAGGGGGATTTGCAACTAATGAAAAACTGTTTTTT. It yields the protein CSVSGGFATNEKLFF.